This T cell receptor (beta chain) was captured in a study of blood T cell repertoires in COVID-19. CDR1 MNHEY and CDR2 SMNVEV come from the germline V gene (reference sequence). This CDR3 comprises 17 residues. J was trimmed by 6 bases and V by 5 bases; bases with no gene match: 13. The repertoire was sequenced with immunoSEQ multiplex PCR; TCRdb's copy has only in-frame clones and lacks some. The table shows fewer than 200,000 clones, with over 75% occurring only once. Those enrolled, adults aged 18 to 89 years, came from about two dozen US areas. Donors in Cohort 3 who had recovered were those with two negative PCRs, healthcare professional clearance, or resolution of their symptoms.

Sequencing was performed on PBMCs or T cells enriched from blood (not recorded which). This receptor was obtained from a woman aged 18 to 35 who had recovered from COVID-19. This rearrangement joins TRBV27 to TRBJ1-1; 12 bases fit TRBD1. The CDR3 sequence is CASSPGQGAVIISEAFF. The CDR3 coding sequence is TGTGCCAGCAGTCCGGGACAGGGGGCCGTCATTATCTCTGAAGCTTTCTTT.